Listed below are T cell receptor beta chains from one sample, sequenced in a study of OX40 agonist ivuxolimab in advanced cancers. Some clones are missing from TCRdb's copy, which holds only in-frame ones; the method was immunoSEQ multiplex PCR. The table shows fewer than 35,000 clones, with approximately 89% occurring only once. Sequenced material: CD4+ or CD8+ T cells sorted from blood, taken in a trial of the OX40 agonist ivuxolimab. Receptors originate from an adult with an advanced solid tumor such as melanoma, head and neck, liver or kidney cancer. CDR3s include the opening cysteine and the closing phenylalanine or tryptophan. A D gene is named only where the DNA matches it firmly. The size field is filled for only some rows; it gives once, few, many or a size class.

TRBD1	TRBV10-2	TRBJ2-4	.	CASRHRQGPNIQYF	TGCGCCAGCAGGCATAGACAGGGGCCAAACATTCAGTACTTC
.	TRBV27	TRBJ2-7	.	CASSLSKQFYEQYF	TGTGCCAGCAGTTTATCGAAACAGTTCTACGAGCAGTACTTC
.	TRBV12-5	TRBJ1-2	.	CASALTDGYGYTF	TGTGCTAGTGCTTTGACCGATGGATATGGCTACACCTTC
.	TRBV11-2	TRBJ2-1	.	CASSLDEDPRLENEQFF	TGTGCCAGCAGCTTAGACGAGGACCCGAGACTTGAAAATGAGCAGTTCTTC
.	TRBV19	TRBJ1-4	.	CASSIGYRELFF	TGTGCCAGTAGTATCGGGTACAGAGAACTGTTTTTT
.	TRBV4-1	TRBJ2-5	.	CASSQEWAKETQYF	TGCGCCAGCAGCCAAGAGTGGGCAAAAGAGACCCAGTACTTC
TRBD2	TRBV6-4	TRBJ2-1	.	CASPGLAGAGSYNEQFF	TGTGCCAGCCCGGGACTAGCGGGGGCGGGGTCCTACAATGAGCAGTTCTTC
TRBD1	TRBV7-8	TRBJ2-7	.	CASSTPTGLDYEQYF	TGTGCCAGCAGCACCCCGACAGGGTTGGACTACGAGCAGTACTTC
.	TRBV7-9	TRBJ2-2	.	CASSLLQANTGELFF	TGTGCCAGCAGCCTTCTCCAGGCGAACACCGGGGAGCTGTTTTTT
TRBD1	TRBV27	TRBJ1-6	once	CASSPGGESYNSPLHF	TGTGCCAGCAGCCCAGGGGGGGAGTCCTATAATTCACCCCTCCACTTT
.	TRBV2	TRBJ2-5	.	CASSVGETQYF	TGTGCCAGCAGTGTCGGAGAGACCCAGTACTTC
.	TRBV7-2	TRBJ2-7	.	CASSLVPLVGRITYEQYF	TGTGCCAGCAGCTTAGTTCCCCTCGTGGGGAGAATCACCTACGAGCAGTACTTC
.	TRBV5-4	TRBJ2-7	.	CASSLGVPRGNEQYF	TGTGCCAGCAGCTTGGGAGTCCCCCGAGGGAACGAGCAGTACTTC
.	TRBV5-1	TRBJ2-7	.	CASRAAGPAYEQYF	TGCGCCAGCAGGGCTGCAGGCCCCGCTTACGAGCAGTACTTC
.	TRBV5-4	TRBJ1-3	.	CASSFSGVSGNTIYF	TGTGCCAGCAGCTTTTCCGGAGTCTCTGGAAACACCATATATTTT
.	TRBV5-1	TRBJ2-7	.	CASSLQGLGYEQYF	TGCGCCAGCAGCTTGCAGGGGTTGGGCTACGAGCAGTACTTC
.	TRBV14	TRBJ2-1	.	CASSLVGNEQFF	TGTGCCAGCAGCTTAGTGGGGAATGAGCAGTTCTTC
TRBD2	TRBV29-1	TRBJ2-2	.	CSVAGLAGGTGELFF	TGCAGCGTTGCCGGACTAGCGGGAGGCACCGGGGAGCTGTTTTTT
.	TRBV9	TRBJ2-5	.	CASSARYEGPETQYF	TGTGCCAGCAGCGCTCGGTACGAGGGCCCAGAGACCCAGTACTTC
.	TRBV6-1	TRBJ2-1	.	CASSELNEQFF	TGTGCCAGCAGTGAACTCAATGAGCAGTTCTTC
TRBD1	TRBV6-1	TRBJ2-1	.	CASKGDSDYNEQFF	TGTGCCAGCAAGGGGGACAGCGACTACAATGAGCAGTTCTTC
.	TRBV19	TRBJ2-1	.	CASSISGGEQFF	TGTGCCAGTAGTATCAGTGGCGGGGAGCAGTTCTTC
.	TRBV4-1	TRBJ2-5	.	CASSQARGAGTQYF	TGCGCCAGCAGCCAGGCCCGGGGCGCCGGGACCCAGTACTTC
TRBD2	TRBV29-1	TRBJ2-3	.	CSLRGDDSTTDTQYF	TGCAGCCTCCGGGGGGATGATTCCACCACAGATACGCAGTATTTT
.	TRBV27	TRBJ2-1	.	CASRPGTYNEQFF	TGTGCCAGCAGGCCAGGGACCTACAATGAGCAGTTCTTC
TRBD1	TRBV6-5	TRBJ2-5	.	CASSLTGAQVETQYF	TGTGCCAGCAGTTTGACAGGGGCCCAGGTAGAGACCCAGTACTTC
.	TRBV7-9	TRBJ1-6	.	CASSPLGIYSPLHF	TGTGCCAGCAGCCCCCTGGGGATCTATTCACCCCTCCACTTT
TRBD1	TRBV19	TRBJ2-7	.	CASSPGQGPYEQYF	TGTGCCAGTAGCCCGGGACAGGGGCCCTACGAGCAGTACTTC
TRBD1	TRBV19	TRBJ1-1	.	CASSPGTGNTEAFF	TGTGCCAGTAGTCCCGGGACAGGGAACACTGAAGCTTTCTTT
.	TRBV27	TRBJ1-6	.	CASSLGESPYNSPLHF	TGTGCCAGCAGTTTAGGGGAAAGCCCCTATAATTCACCCCTCCACTTT
.	TRBV19	TRBJ2-1	.	CASSMDGYNEQFF	TGTGCCAGTAGTATGGACGGCTACAATGAGCAGTTCTTC
TRBD2	TRBV20-1	TRBJ2-1	few	CRWGGEQFF	TGCAGATGGGGGGGTGAGCAGTTCTTC
.	TRBV4-1	TRBJ2-1	.	CASTPGRSGHEQFF	TGCGCCAGCACTCCCGGGCGTTCCGGGCATGAGCAGTTCTTC
TRBD2	TRBV27	TRBJ2-7	.	CASSPGTSYEQYF	TGTGCCAGCAGTCCTGGGACTAGCTACGAGCAGTACTTC
.	TRBV27	TRBJ2-3	.	CASGRGVAGADTQYF	TGTGCCAGCGGACGAGGAGTAGCTGGTGCAGATACGCAGTATTTT
.	TRBV11-2	TRBJ2-2	once	CASSFPLLRAETNTGELFF	TGTGCCAGCAGCTTTCCCCTACTTCGAGCCGAAACGAACACCGGGGAGCTGTTTTTT
TRBD2	TRBV7-9	TRBJ2-1	once	CASSFRTSGRDEQFF	TGTGCCAGCAGCTTTAGGACTAGCGGGAGGGATGAGCAGTTCTTC
.	TRBV4-1	TRBJ2-1	once	CASSQGTGTINEQFF	TGCGCCAGCAGCCAAGGTACAGGGACCATAAATGAGCAGTTCTTC
.	TRBV7-6	TRBJ1-5	.	CASSLGGFQPQHF	TGTGCCAGCAGCTTAGGAGGCTTTCAGCCCCAGCATTTT
.	TRBV6-5	TRBJ2-3	.	CASSSTDIYTQYF	TGTGCCAGCAGTTCTACCGACATTTATACGCAGTATTTT
TRBD2	TRBV5-6	TRBJ2-1	.	CASSASGGSYNEQFF	TGTGCCAGCAGCGCTAGCGGGGGATCCTACAATGAGCAGTTCTTC
.	TRBV28	TRBJ2-3	.	CASSFRKVADTQYF	TGTGCCAGCAGTTTTCGTAAGGTAGCAGATACGCAGTATTTT
.	TRBV29-1	TRBJ2-7	few	CSARGDSYEQYF	TGCAGCGCCAGGGGGGACTCCTACGAGCAGTACTTC
.	TRBV4-1	TRBJ2-2	.	CASSQGVTGELFF	TGCGCCAGCAGCCAGGGAGTGACCGGGGAGCTGTTTTTT
TRBD2	TRBV4-2	TRBJ2-7	.	CASSQEGLAGTYEQYF	TGTGCCAGCAGCCAAGAAGGACTAGCGGGGACCTACGAGCAGTACTTC
TRBD2	TRBV7-6	TRBJ2-1	.	CASSPISGSRDEQFF	TGTGCCAGCAGCCCAATTAGCGGGAGCAGAGATGAGCAGTTCTTC
.	TRBV27	TRBJ2-1	medium-sized	CASSAGSNEQFF	TGTGCCAGCTCTGCCGGGTCCAATGAGCAGTTCTTC
.	TRBV5-1	TRBJ2-7	.	CASSLEGAYEQYF	TGCGCCAGCAGCTTGGAGGGTGCCTACGAGCAGTACTTC
TRBD2	TRBV6-4	TRBJ2-3	.	CASSGILAFSADTQYF	TGTGCCAGCAGTGGCATACTAGCGTTTAGCGCAGATACGCAGTATTTT
.	TRBV28	TRBJ2-3	.	CASSFIQRGTDTQYF	TGTGCCAGCAGTTTTATCCAGCGGGGCACAGATACGCAGTATTTT
TRBD1	TRBV27	TRBJ1-1	.	CASSLSGNRGTEAFF	TGTGCCAGCAGTTTATCCGGGAACAGGGGAACTGAAGCTTTCTTT
TRBD1	TRBV18	TRBJ2-7	.	CASSPLGGNEQYF	TGTGCCAGCTCCCCCCTAGGGGGCAACGAGCAGTACTTC
.	TRBV28	TRBJ2-2	.	CASSFMGLGPNTGELFF	TGTGCCAGCAGTTTTATGGGTTTAGGTCCCAACACCGGGGAGCTGTTTTTT
TRBD2	TRBV6-1	TRBJ2-3	.	CASSEWLAGGATDTQYF	TGTGCCAGCAGTGAATGGTTAGCGGGGGGGGCGACAGATACGCAGTATTTT
TRBD2	TRBV29-1	TRBJ2-3	.	CSVEWLAETDTQYF	TGCAGCGTTGAATGGCTAGCGGAAACAGATACGCAGTATTTT